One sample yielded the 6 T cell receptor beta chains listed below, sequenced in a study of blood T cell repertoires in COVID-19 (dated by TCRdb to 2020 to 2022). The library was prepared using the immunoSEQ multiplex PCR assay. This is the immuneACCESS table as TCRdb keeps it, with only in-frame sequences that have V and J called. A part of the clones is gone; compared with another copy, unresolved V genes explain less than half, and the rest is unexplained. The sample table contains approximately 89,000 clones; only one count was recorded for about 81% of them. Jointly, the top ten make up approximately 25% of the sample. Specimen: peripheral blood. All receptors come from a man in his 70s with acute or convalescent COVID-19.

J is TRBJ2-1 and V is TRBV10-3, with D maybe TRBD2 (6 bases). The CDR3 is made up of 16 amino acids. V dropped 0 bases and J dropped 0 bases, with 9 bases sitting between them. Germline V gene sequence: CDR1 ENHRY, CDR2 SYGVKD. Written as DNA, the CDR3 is TGTGCCATCAGTGAGTCCAGCGGGCGCTCCTACAATGAGCAGTTCTTC. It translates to CAISESSGRSYNEQFF.

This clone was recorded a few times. Written as DNA, the CDR3 is TGTGCCAGTAAGGGTTGGAACAGGGCAAACTATGGCTACACCTTC. It yields the protein CASKGWNRANYGYTF. This rearrangement joins TRBV19 to TRBJ1-2; weak D call: TRBD1 (6 bases). The ends were cut back, 7 bases at V and 2 bases at J, with 17 bases in the middle. This CDR3 has 15 residues. Germline assignment: CDR1 LNHDA and CDR2 SQIVND (reference sequence).

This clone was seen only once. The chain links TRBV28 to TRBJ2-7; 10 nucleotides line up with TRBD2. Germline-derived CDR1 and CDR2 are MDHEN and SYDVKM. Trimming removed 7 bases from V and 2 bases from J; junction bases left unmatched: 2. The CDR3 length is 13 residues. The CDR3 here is CASIGLAAYEQYF. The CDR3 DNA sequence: TGTGCCAGCATAGGACTAGCGGCCTACGAGCAGTACTTC.

CDR3 sequence: CASSYLLGLAYEQYF. The CDR3 bases are TGTGCCAGCAGTTACCTTTTGGGACTAGCATACGAGCAGTACTTC. The chain recombines TRBV27 with TRBJ2-7; TRBD2 matches at 9 bases. Trimming at V came to 4 bases and at J to 4 bases, leaving 8 bases not matched to a gene. Per germline, CDR1 MNHEY and CDR2 SMNVEV (reference sequence). CDR3 length: 15 residues.

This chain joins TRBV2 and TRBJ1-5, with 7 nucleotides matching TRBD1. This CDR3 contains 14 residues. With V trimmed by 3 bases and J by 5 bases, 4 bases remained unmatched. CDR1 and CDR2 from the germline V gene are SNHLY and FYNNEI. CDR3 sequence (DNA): TGTGCCAGCAGTGAGGACAGGTCCTATCAGCCCCAGCATTTT. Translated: CASSEDRSYQPQHF.

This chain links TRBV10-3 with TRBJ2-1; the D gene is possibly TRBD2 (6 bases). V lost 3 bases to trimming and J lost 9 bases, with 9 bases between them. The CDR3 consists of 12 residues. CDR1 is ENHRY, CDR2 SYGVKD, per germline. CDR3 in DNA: TGTGCCATCAGTGAATGGCGGGGTGAGCAGTTCTTC. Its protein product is CAISEWRGEQFF.